What follows are 17 T cell receptor beta chains derived from one specimen sequenced in a study of cytotoxic CD8 clonotypes in ibrutinib-treated CLL. Some clones are missing from TCRdb's copy, which holds only in-frame ones; the method was immunoSEQ multiplex PCR. The sample gives tens of thousands of clones, roughly 50% of which show up once; around 21% is in the top ten. The specimen comprised PBMCs, sampled after 24 months of ibrutinib treatment. All receptors derive from a human donor with chronic lymphocytic leukemia.

The rearrangement links TRBV7-7 to TRBJ2-3, with D possibly being TRBD1 or TRBD2 (5 bases each). Looked up from germline, CDR1 is SSHAT and CDR2 is FNYEAQ (reference sequence). Trimming shortened V by 5 bases and J by 10 bases, and 16 bases separated the two germline ends. The CDR3 is made up of 13 amino acids. CDR3 in amino acids: CASSNSGQQAQYF. As DNA, the CDR3 is TGTGCCAGCAGCAACTCGGGGCAGCAAGCGCAGTATTTT.

This sequence joins TRBV6-4 and TRBJ1-1, with D possibly being TRBD1 (6 bases). CDR3 length equals 15 residues. Germline-derived CDR1 and CDR2 are MRHNA and SNTAGT. Trimming removed 7 bases from V and 3 bases from J, with 18 bases in between. For the CDR3, the DNA is TGTGCCAGCATCCAACTCACCGGGGGCGACACTGAAGCTTTCTTT. This sequence encodes CASIQLTGGDTEAFF.

This clone was seen a handful of times. This CDR3 is CASSEWNTLNTEAFF. CDR3 in DNA: TGTGCCAGCAGTGAATGGAACACCTTGAACACTGAAGCTTTCTTT. The chain carries TRBV25-1 and TRBJ1-1; D unresolved. From germline, CDR1 is MGHDK and CDR2 SYGVNS. The CDR3 contains 15 residues. Deletions cut 1 base from V and 0 bases from J, with 9 bases between. Supplemented by reference TRBV25-1 and TRBJ1-1, the full variable domain reads EADIYQTPRYLVIGTGKKITLECSQTMGHDKMYWYQQDPGMELHLIHYSYGVNSTEKGDLSSESTVSRIRTEHFPLTLESARPSHTSQYLCASSEWNTLNTEAFFGQGTRLTVV.

This chain connects TRBV11-2 to TRBJ1-2; 10 bases agree with TRBD1. With V trimmed by 5 bases and J by 8 bases, 5 bases remained unmatched. CDR3 length equals 13 residues. Germline CDR1 is SGHAT and CDR2 is FQNNGV. CDR3 sequence: CASSRGTGVGYTF. CDR3 DNA: TGTGCCAGCAGCCGTGGGACAGGGGTCGGCTACACCTTC.

This rearrangement joins TRBV6-6 to TRBJ1-5; tentative D call: TRBD1 (5 bases). Germline V gene lookup returns CDR1 MNHNY and CDR2 SVGAGI (reference sequence). The V end lost 8 bases, the J end lost 2 bases, and 10 bases lay between the germline ends. This CDR3 has 13 amino acids. Written as DNA, the CDR3 is TGTGCCAGCGAGCGGGGCGGCAATCAGCCCCAGCATTTT. Its protein is CASERGGNQPQHF.

This clone came up a few times. Here the CDR3 reads CASSYGPGAREKLFF. The CDR3, as DNA: TGTGCCAGCAGTTACGGTCCGGGGGCACGAGAAAAACTGTTTTTT. The chain links TRBV6-5 to TRBJ1-4; D perhaps matches TRBD1 (6 bases). The CDR3 spans 15 residues. CDR1 and CDR2 (germline): MNHEY, SVGAGI. V was trimmed by 2 bases and J by 8 bases, leaving 15 bases between them.

The chain couples TRBV9 to TRBJ2-2; a possible D gene is TRBD1 (6 bases). Trimming pared 2 bases from V and 5 bases from J, leaving 10 bases between. This CDR3 is built from 14 residues. Germline assignment: CDR1 SGDLS and CDR2 YYNGEE. CDR3 DNA sequence: TGTGCCAGCAGCGTCCAGGGGTATACCGGGGAGCTGTTTTTT. Amino acid sequence: CASSVQGYTGELFF.

The gene calls are TRBV7-8 and TRBJ2-7; 7 bases map to TRBD2. Germline V CDR1 and CDR2: SGHVS, FQNEAQ. V lost 2 bases, J lost 3 bases, and 1 base stayed unmatched. The CDR3 contains 13 residues. CDR3 residues: CASSLRDYYEQYV. CDR3 in DNA: TGTGCCAGCAGCTTAAGGGACTACTACGAGCAGTACGTC.

The chain combines TRBV28 with TRBJ2-1; 11 bases match TRBD2. Germline V gene sequence: CDR1 MDHEN, CDR2 SYDVKM. Losses at the gene ends were 5 bases for V and 7 bases for J; bases not matched to a gene: 13. The CDR3 length is 17 residues. The CDR3 DNA is TGTGCCAGCAGTCCCTTGAGCCCGGGACTAGCGGAGAATGAGCAGTTCTTC. This codes for CASSPLSPGLAENEQFF.

This sequence joins TRBV28 and TRBJ2-7; 12 positions match TRBD1. Germline V gene data show CDR1 as MDHEN and CDR2 as SYDVKM. The CDR3 runs to 16 residues. J gave up 3 bases and V 4 bases, and 7 bases lay outside the gene matches. In nucleotides, the CDR3 is TGTGCCAGCAGTTCCCCCGGGACAGGGGGCCACTACGAGCAGTACTTC. Translating gives CASSSPGTGGHYEQYF. The whole variable domain, filled in from reference TRBV28 and TRBJ2-7, reads DVKVTQSSRYLVKRTGEKVFLECVQDMDHENMFWYRQDPGLGLRLIYFSYDVKMKEKGDIPEGYSVSREKKERFSLILESASTNQTSMYLCASSSPGTGGHYEQYFGPGTRLTVT.

V gene TRBV6-5 combines with J gene TRBJ1-5; D not certain. CDR3 length equals 13 residues. Trimming removed 6 bases at V and 4 bases at J, with 10 bases between. The germline V gene encodes CDR1 MNHEY and CDR2 SVGAGI. CDR3 in amino acids: CASRFSGNQPQHF. The CDR3 bases are TGTGCCAGCAGATTCTCGGGAAATCAGCCCCAGCATTTT.

This clone was counted only a few times. The rearrangement joins TRBV11-3 to TRBJ2-5, with 7 positions matching TRBD2. V trimming: 1 base; J trimming: 5 bases; junction bases outside the gene matches: 7. The CDR3 contains 15 residues. Germline V lookup: CDR1 SGHNT, CDR2 YENEEA. CDR3 nucleotides: TGTGCCAGCAGCTTAGGGGACTACCGAGAGGAGACCCAGTACTTC. Encoded protein: CASSLGDYREETQYF.

V and J are TRBV27 and TRBJ1-2; 11 bases are a match to TRBD1. Germline V gene data show CDR1 as MNHEY and CDR2 as SMNVEV (reference sequence). J lost 5 bases, V lost 5 bases, and 10 bases had no gene match. The CDR3 sequence is 16 residues long. As DNA, the CDR3 is TGTGCCAGCAGTCTCCTCGGGACAGGGGGATGGTATGGCTACACCTTC. Its protein is CASSLLGTGGWYGYTF.

The rearrangement uses TRBV7-9 and TRBJ2-2; 8 bases agree with TRBD1. The J segment lost 0 bases and the V segment lost 2 bases, leaving 8 bases of the junction unmatched. This CDR3 has 18 amino acids. Germline values: CDR1 SEHNR, CDR2 FQNEAQ (reference sequence). CDR3 nucleotide sequence: TGTGCCAGCAGCTTACAGGACAGGGTCCTCACGAACACCGGGGAGCTGTTTTTT. Its protein is CASSLQDRVLTNTGELFF. Looking up the rest from reference TRBV7-9 and TRBJ2-2 gives the full variable domain: DTGVSQNPRHKITKRGQNVTFRCDPISEHNRLYWYRQTLGQGPEFLTYFQNEAQLEKSRLLSDRFSAERPKGSFSTLEIQRTEQGDSAMYLCASSLQDRVLTNTGELFFGEGSRLTVL.

This clone was found a few times. This sequence joins TRBV29-1 and TRBJ2-7; D gene ambiguous. CDR3 length: 12 residues. Trimming shortened V by 3 bases and J by 2 bases, and 8 bases separated the two germline ends. CDR1 and CDR2 from the germline V gene are SQVTM and ANQGSEA. The CDR3 here is CSVDGSPYEQYV. DNA of the CDR3: TGCAGCGTTGACGGCAGCCCCTACGAGCAGTACGTC.

This clone showed up just a few times. The V call is TRBV7-9, the J call TRBJ1-5, with D perhaps TRBD1 (6 bases). CDR3 size: 14 residues. The V end lost 5 bases, the J end lost 0 bases, and 8 bases lay between the germline ends. Germline loops: CDR1 SEHNR, CDR2 FQNEAQ (reference sequence). CDR3 residues: CASSQDSSNQPQHF. CDR3 sequence (DNA): TGTGCCAGCAGCCAGGACAGTAGCAATCAGCCCCAGCATTTT.

This clone appeared once. The gene calls are TRBV5-5 and TRBJ2-3, with 13 bases that match TRBD2. Germline values: CDR1 SGHKS, CDR2 YYEKEE (reference sequence). Unmatched junction bases numbered 1, after V lost 0 bases and J lost 6 bases. The length of the CDR3 is 15 residues. CDR3 loop: CASSLVGLAGDTQYF. The CDR3 nucleotides are TGTGCCAGCAGCTTGGTGGGACTAGCGGGGGATACGCAGTATTTT.